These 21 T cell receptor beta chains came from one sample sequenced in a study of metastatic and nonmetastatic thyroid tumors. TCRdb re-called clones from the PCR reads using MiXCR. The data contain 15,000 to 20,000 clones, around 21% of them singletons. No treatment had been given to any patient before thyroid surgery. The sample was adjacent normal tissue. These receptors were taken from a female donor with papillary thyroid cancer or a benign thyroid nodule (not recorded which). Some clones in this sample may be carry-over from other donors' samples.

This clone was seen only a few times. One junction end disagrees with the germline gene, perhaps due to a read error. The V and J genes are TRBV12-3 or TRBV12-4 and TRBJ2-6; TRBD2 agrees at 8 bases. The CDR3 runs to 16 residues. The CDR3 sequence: CASRTAGASGANFLTF. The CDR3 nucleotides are TGTGCCAGCAGGACAGCGGGGGCCTCTGGGGCCAACTTCCTGACTTTC.

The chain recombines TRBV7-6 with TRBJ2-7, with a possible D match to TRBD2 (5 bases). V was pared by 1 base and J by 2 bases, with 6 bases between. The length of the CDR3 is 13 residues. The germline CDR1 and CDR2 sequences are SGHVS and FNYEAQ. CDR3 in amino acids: CASSLGTAYEQYF. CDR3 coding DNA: TGTGCCAGCAGCTTAGGGACTGCCTACGAGCAGTACTTC. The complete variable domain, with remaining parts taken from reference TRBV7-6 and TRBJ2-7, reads GAGVSQSPRYKVTKRGQDVALRCDPISGHVSLYWYRQALGQGPEFLTYFNYEAQQDKSGLPNDRFSAERPEGSISTLTIQRTEQRDSAMYRCASSLGTAYEQYFGPGTRLTVT.

CDR3 loop: CASSSYGGSAARSYEQYF. The CDR3 DNA is TGCGCCAGCAGCTCATATGGCGGGAGTGCCGCGAGGTCCTACGAGCAGTACTTC. The chain carries TRBV5-1 and TRBJ2-7; 7 bases match TRBD2. This CDR3 is 18 amino acids long. The V segment lost 3 bases and the J segment 1 base; nucleotides outside the gene matches: 16. Germline V CDR1 and CDR2: SGHRS, YFSETQ.

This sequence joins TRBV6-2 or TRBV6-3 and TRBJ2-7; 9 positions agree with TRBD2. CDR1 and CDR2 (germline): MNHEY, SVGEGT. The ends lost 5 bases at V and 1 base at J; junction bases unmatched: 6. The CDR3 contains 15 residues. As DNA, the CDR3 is TGTGCCAGCAGTCCGACTAGCGGAGTTTCCTACGAGCAGTACTTC. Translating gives CASSPTSGVSYEQYF.

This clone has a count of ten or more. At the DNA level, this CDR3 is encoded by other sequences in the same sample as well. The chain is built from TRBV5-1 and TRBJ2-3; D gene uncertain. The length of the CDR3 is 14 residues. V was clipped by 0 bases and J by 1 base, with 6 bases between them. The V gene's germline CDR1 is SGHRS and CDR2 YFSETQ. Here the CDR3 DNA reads TGCGCCAGCAGCTTGGGGCGGCGCACAGATACGCAGTATTTT. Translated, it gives CASSLGRRTDTQYF.

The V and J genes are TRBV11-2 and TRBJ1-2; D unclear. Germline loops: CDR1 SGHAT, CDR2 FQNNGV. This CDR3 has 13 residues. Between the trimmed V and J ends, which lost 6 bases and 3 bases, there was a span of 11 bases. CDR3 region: CASRWAADYGYTF. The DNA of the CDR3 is TGTGCCAGCAGATGGGCGGCGGACTATGGCTACACCTTC. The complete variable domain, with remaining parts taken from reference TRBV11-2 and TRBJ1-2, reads EAGVAQSPRYKIIEKRQSVAFWCNPISGHATLYWYQQILGQGPKLLIQFQNNGVVDDSQLPKDRFSAERLKGVDSTLKIQPAKLEDSAVYLCASRWAADYGYTFGSGTRLTVV.

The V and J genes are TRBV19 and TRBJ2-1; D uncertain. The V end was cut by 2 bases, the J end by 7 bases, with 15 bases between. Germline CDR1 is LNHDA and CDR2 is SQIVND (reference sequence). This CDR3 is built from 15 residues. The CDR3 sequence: CASSITIASGNEQFF. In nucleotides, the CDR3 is TGTGCCAGTAGTATAACGATAGCCTCTGGGAATGAGCAGTTCTTC.

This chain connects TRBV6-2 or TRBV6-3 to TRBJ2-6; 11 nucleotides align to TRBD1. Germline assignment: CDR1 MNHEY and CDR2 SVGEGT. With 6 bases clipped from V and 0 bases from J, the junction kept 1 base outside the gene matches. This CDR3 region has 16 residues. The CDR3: CASRDRGLSGANVLTF. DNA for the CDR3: TGTGCCAGCAGGGACAGGGGGCTCTCTGGGGCCAACGTCCTGACTTTC.

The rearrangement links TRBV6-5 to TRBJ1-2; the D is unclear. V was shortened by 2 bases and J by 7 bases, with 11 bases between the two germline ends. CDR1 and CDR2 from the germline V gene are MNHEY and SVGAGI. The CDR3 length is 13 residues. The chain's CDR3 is CASSYPIVAGYTF. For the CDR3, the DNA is TGTGCCAGCAGTTACCCCATCGTAGCTGGCTACACCTTC.

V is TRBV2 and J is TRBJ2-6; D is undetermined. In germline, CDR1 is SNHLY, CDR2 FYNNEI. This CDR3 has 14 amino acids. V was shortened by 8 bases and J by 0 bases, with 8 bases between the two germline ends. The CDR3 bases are TGTGCCAGCGCATCAGACTCTGGGGCCAACGTCCTGACTTTC. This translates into CASASDSGANVLTF.

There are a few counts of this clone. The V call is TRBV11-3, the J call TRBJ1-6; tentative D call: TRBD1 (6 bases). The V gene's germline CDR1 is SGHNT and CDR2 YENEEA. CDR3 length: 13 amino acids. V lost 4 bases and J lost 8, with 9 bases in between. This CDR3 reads CASSSSGDSPLHF. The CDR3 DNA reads TGTGCCAGCAGCTCTTCAGGGGATTCACCCCTCCACTTT. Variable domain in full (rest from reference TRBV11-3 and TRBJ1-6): EAGVVQSPRYKIIEKKQPVAFWCNPISGHNTLYWYLQNLGQGPELLIRYENEEAVDDSQLPKDRFSAERLKGVDSTLKIQPAELGDSAVYLCASSSSGDSPLHFGNGTRLTVT.

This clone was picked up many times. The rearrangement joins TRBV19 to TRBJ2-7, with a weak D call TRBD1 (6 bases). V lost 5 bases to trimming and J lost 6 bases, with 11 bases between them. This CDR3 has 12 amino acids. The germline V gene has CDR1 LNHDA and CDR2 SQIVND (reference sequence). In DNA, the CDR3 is TGTGCCAGTAGTGAATCCAGGGGCGAGCAGTACTTC. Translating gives CASSESRGEQYF.

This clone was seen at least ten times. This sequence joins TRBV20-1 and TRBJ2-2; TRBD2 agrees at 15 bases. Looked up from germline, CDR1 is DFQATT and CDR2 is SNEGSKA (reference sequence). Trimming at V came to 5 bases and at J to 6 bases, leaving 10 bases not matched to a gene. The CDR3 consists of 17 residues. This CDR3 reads CSAYSPGLAGGPGELFF. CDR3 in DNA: TGCAGTGCTTATTCTCCGGGACTAGCGGGAGGCCCCGGGGAGCTGTTTTTT.

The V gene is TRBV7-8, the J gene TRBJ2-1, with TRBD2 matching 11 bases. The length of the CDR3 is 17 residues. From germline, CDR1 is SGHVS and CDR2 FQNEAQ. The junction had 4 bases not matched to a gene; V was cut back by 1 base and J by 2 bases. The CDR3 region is CASSLGGLAETYNEQFF. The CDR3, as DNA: TGTGCCAGCAGCTTAGGGGGACTAGCGGAGACCTACAATGAGCAGTTCTTC.

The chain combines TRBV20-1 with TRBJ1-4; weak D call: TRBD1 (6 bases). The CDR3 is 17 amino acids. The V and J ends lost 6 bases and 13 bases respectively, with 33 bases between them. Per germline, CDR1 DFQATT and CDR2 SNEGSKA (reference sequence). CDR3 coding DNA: TGCAGTGCCTACCGGGGGCGGGACATTCTAACGGGGGAGGGACTGTTTTTT. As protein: CSAYRGRDILTGEGLFF.

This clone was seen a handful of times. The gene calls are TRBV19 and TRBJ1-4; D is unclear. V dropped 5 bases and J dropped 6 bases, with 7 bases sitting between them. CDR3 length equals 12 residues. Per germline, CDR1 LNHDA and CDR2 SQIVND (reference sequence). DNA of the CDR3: TGTGCCAGTAGTCGTCGGGATGAAAAACTGTTTTTT. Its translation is CASSRRDEKLFF.

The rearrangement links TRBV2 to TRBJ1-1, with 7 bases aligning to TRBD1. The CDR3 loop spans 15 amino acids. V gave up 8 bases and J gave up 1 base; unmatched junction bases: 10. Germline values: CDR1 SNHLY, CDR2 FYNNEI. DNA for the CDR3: TGTGCCAGCGACAGGGCGAGGGGCCCGAACACTGAAGCTTTCTTT. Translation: CASDRARGPNTEAFF.

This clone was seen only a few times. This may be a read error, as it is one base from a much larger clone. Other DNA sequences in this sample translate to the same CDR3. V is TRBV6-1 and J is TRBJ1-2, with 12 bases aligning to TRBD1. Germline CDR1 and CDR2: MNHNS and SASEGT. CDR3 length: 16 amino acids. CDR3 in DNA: TGTGCCAGCTATTTCCCCGGGACAGGGGGCAGCTATGGTTACACCTTC. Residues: CASYFPGTGGSYGYTF.

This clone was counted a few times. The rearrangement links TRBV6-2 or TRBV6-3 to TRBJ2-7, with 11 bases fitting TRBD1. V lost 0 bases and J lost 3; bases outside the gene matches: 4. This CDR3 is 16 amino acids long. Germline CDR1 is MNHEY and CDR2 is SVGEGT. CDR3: CASSYSPGQGGYEQYF. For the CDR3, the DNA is TGTGCCAGCAGTTACTCTCCGGGACAGGGGGGCTACGAGCAGTACTTC.

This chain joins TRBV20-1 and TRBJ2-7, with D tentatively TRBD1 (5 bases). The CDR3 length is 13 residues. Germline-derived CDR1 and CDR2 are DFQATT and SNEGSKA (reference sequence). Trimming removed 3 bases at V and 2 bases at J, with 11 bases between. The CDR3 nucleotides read TGCAGTGCTAGTATGGGCAGGGCCTACGAGCAGTACTTC. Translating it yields CSASMGRAYEQYF.

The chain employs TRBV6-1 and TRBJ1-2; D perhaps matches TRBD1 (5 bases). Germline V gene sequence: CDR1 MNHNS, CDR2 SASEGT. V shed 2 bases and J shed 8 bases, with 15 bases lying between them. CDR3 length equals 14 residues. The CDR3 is CASSEWRQSNGYTF. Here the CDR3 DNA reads TGTGCCAGCAGTGAATGGAGACAGAGTAACGGCTACACCTTC.